Listed here are 17 T cell receptor beta chains from one sample, sequenced in a study of early T cells in non-severe SARS-CoV-2 infection. MiXCR, applied by TCRdb to the 5' RACE reads, yields one record per CDR3 protein. The data hold nearly 50,000 distinct CDR3 sequences, with 6.2% observed a single time. The material was whole blood, obtained at baseline. The source is an adult who was a healthcare worker with PCR-confirmed SARS-CoV-2 infection or an uninfected control (not recorded which).

The rearrangement joins TRBV16 to TRBJ2-5, with TRBD2 matching over 11 bases. The CDR3 is 15 amino acids. The trim removed 4 bases at V and 5 bases at J, leaving 6 bases unmatched. Germline V lookup: CDR1 KGHSY, CDR2 FQNENV. CDR3 sequence: CASSPTSGSGETQYF. The CDR3 region has the DNA TGTGCCAGCAGCCCCACTAGCGGGAGCGGGGAGACCCAGTACTTC.

This clonotype was detected ten times or more. This chain connects TRBV20-1 to TRBJ1-2, with TRBD1 identical over 7 bases. CDR1 is DFQATT, CDR2 SNEGSKA, per germline (reference sequence). The CDR3 extends over 15 amino acids. V lost 6 bases and J lost 0; bases outside the gene matches: 10. CDR3 region: CSAPQGDIANYGYTF. The CDR3 region has the DNA TGCAGTGCCCCGCAGGGGGATATTGCTAACTATGGCTACACCTTC.

This clonotype came up a few times. CDR3 protein: CATSREAYTQYF. CDR3 in DNA: TGTGCCACCAGCAGAGAAGCATATACGCAGTATTTT. The chain combines TRBV15 with TRBJ2-3, with D hard to call. The V gene's germline CDR1 is LNHNV and CDR2 YYDKDF (reference sequence). V lost 0 bases to trimming and J lost 7 bases, with 5 bases between them. The CDR3 extends over 12 amino acids. The full variable domain, its missing parts supplied by reference TRBV15 and TRBJ2-3, is DAMVIQNPRYQVTQFGKPVTLSCSQTLNHNVMYWYQQKSSQAPKLLFHYYDKDFNNEADTPDNFQSRRPNTSFCFLDIRSPGLGDTAMYLCATSREAYTQYFGPGTRLTVL.

This clonotype was found a few times. The chain recombines TRBV6-5 with TRBJ2-7, with unresolved D. V dropped 5 bases and J dropped 1 base, with 12 bases sitting between them. Germline assignment: CDR1 MNHEY and CDR2 SVGAGI. The CDR3 runs 14 residues. The CDR3 sequence is CASSPGYGSYEQYF. The CDR3 DNA sequence: TGTGCCAGCAGTCCCGGTTACGGATCCTACGAGCAGTACTTC.

There are many counts of this clonotype. V and J are TRBV24-1 and TRBJ1-1; weak D call: TRBD1 (5 bases). Per germline, CDR1 KGHDR and CDR2 SFDVKD. There are 11 residues in the CDR3. Between the trimmed V and J ends, which lost 10 bases and 4 bases, there was a span of 9 bases. DNA of the CDR3: TGTGCCACGCAGGGAGGCACTGAAGCTTTCTTT. The encoded protein is CATQGGTEAFF.

This clonotype has ten or more counts. The V and J genes are TRBV18 and TRBJ2-4; TRBD2 matches at 7 bases. The V segment lost 0 bases and the J segment 4 bases; nucleotides outside the gene matches: 3. The CDR3 loop spans 15 amino acids. Germline-derived CDR1 and CDR2 are KGHSH and LQKENI. The CDR3 bases are TGTGCCAGCTCACCACCGTCTAGCGGAAAAAACATTCAGTACTTC. It yields the protein CASSPPSSGKNIQYF.

This clonotype came up many times. V is TRBV29-1 and J is TRBJ1-2; D is uncertain. Between the trimmed V and J ends, which lost 1 base and 0 bases, there was a span of 6 bases. The germline CDR1 and CDR2 sequences are SQVTM and ANQGSEA. This CDR3 contains 13 residues. The CDR3 DNA reads as TGCAGCGTTGAAGGAAGAACTAACTATGGCTACACCTTC. This encodes CSVEGRTNYGYTF.

This clonotype appeared many times. The rearrangement links TRBV7-8 to TRBJ2-5; 9 nucleotides agree with TRBD1. The germline CDR1 and CDR2 sequences are SGHVS and FQNEAQ. CDR3 length: 15 amino acids. Trimming took 2 bases from V and 5 from J; bases not matched to a gene: 6. The CDR3 region is CASSLRLGTGETQYF. In nucleotides, the CDR3 is TGTGCCAGCAGCTTAAGGTTGGGGACAGGGGAGACCCAGTACTTC.

This clonotype was observed many times. This chain connects TRBV20-1 to TRBJ2-3; 9 nucleotides align to TRBD2. The CDR3 spans 19 residues. Germline V gene data show CDR1 as DFQATT and CDR2 as SNEGSKA (reference sequence). V shed 0 bases, J shed 4 bases, and the junction held 17 bases outside the gene matches. CDR3 sequence reads: CSARDDRSAGGPKADTQYF. Written as DNA, the CDR3 is TGCAGTGCTAGAGATGACCGCTCGGCGGGAGGGCCAAAGGCAGATACGCAGTATTTT.

This clonotype has a handful of counts. The genes are TRBV11-2 and TRBJ2-1; TRBD2 might be the D (6 bases). The V end lost 5 bases, the J end lost 0 bases, and 17 bases lay between the germline ends. Germline V gives CDR1 SGHAT, CDR2 FQNNGV. This CDR3 is built from 17 residues. In DNA, the CDR3 is TGTGCCAGCAGCCCGACGGGTAGCGGTAGCTCCTACAATGAGCAGTTCTTC. Its protein product is CASSPTGSGSSYNEQFF.

This clonotype appeared a few times. This sequence joins TRBV15 and TRBJ1-1; D is possibly TRBD1 (5 bases). The CDR3 extends over 13 amino acids. V gave up 7 bases and J gave up 9 bases, with 18 bases separating them. Germline CDR1 is LNHNV and CDR2 is YYDKDF (reference sequence). The CDR3 region has the DNA TGTGCCACCACCTCAGAGGGGCATCATAAAGCTTTCTTT. Protein: CATTSEGHHKAFF. Looking up the rest from reference TRBV15 and TRBJ1-1 gives the full variable domain: DAMVIQNPRYQVTQFGKPVTLSCSQTLNHNVMYWYQQKSSQAPKLLFHYYDKDFNNEADTPDNFQSRRPNTSFCFLDIRSPGLGDTAMYLCATTSEGHHKAFFGQGTRLTVV.

In its sample, this clonotype was seen many times. The chain joins TRBV20-1 to TRBJ2-1; TRBD2 matches at 11 bases. The CDR3 length is 17 residues. Germline-derived CDR1 and CDR2 are DFQATT and SNEGSKA (reference sequence). CDR3 coding DNA: TGCACCCCTTCGGGACTAGCGGTAGGAGGGCCCTACAATGAGCAGTTCTTC. Translating gives CTPSGLAVGGPYNEQFF.

This clonotype came up a few times. This chain joins TRBV10-3 and TRBJ2-1, with 10 bases matching TRBD2. With V trimmed by 2 bases and J by 4 bases, 2 bases remained unmatched. Germline values: CDR1 ENHRY, CDR2 SYGVKD. The CDR3 consists of 15 residues. CDR3 protein: CAISERTSGYNEQFF. For the CDR3, the DNA is TGTGCCATCAGTGAGAGGACTAGCGGATACAATGAGCAGTTCTTC.

This clonotype was seen repeatedly, ten times or more. V usage is TRBV5-8 and J usage is TRBJ2-2; 9 nucleotides agree with TRBD1. Per the germline V gene, CDR1 is SGHTS and CDR2 is YDEGEE. CDR3 size: 15 residues. V lost 4 bases and J lost 4; bases outside the gene matches: 5. CDR3 DNA: TGTGCCAGCAGCCCCGGGACAGGGACCACCGGGGAGCTGTTTTTT. Its protein is CASSPGTGTTGELFF. Filled out from reference TRBV5-8 and TRBJ2-2, the complete variable domain reads EAGVTQSPTHLIKTRGQQATLRCSPISGHTSVYWYQQALGLGLQFLLWYDEGEERNRGNFPPRFSGRQFPNYSSELNVNALELEDSALYLCASSPGTGTTGELFFGEGSRLTVL.

This clonotype came up a few times. This sequence joins TRBV29-1 and TRBJ2-7; 11 bases agree with TRBD1. This CDR3 contains 14 residues. Looked up from germline, CDR1 is SQVTM and CDR2 is ANQGSEA. The junction had 6 bases not matched to a gene; V was cut back by 6 bases and J by 2 bases. The CDR3 nucleotides are TGCAGCGTCCCTGGGACAGGGGGTACCTACGAGCAGTACTTC. This codes for CSVPGTGGTYEQYF.

A word on this clonotype: A much larger clone lies one base from this, so it may be a read error. The J gene is TRBJ2-3, the V gene TRBV7-8; D unclear. The CDR3 loop spans 11 amino acids. Germline CDR1 reads SGHVS; CDR2 reads FQNEAQ. V was cut by 6 bases and J by 3 bases, with 4 bases left in between. CDR3 sequence reads: CASRQTDTQYF. In DNA form, the CDR3 reads TGTGCCAGCAGGCAAACAGATACGCAGTATTTT. The full variable domain, with the rest looked up from reference TRBV7-8 and TRBJ2-3, is GAGVSQSPRYKVAKRGQDVALRCDPISGHVSLFWYQQALGQGPEFLTYFQNEAQLDKSGLPSDRFFAERPEGSVSTLKIQRTQQEDSAVYLCASRQTDTQYFGPGTRLTVL.

This clonotype has at least ten counts. The chain employs TRBV7-9 and TRBJ1-2; D possibly corresponds to TRBD1 (6 bases). From germline, CDR1 is SEHNR and CDR2 FQNEAQ (reference sequence). V was cut by 5 bases and J by 7 bases, with 8 bases left in between. The CDR3 is 11 residues long. CDR3 protein: CASSQTGGYTF. The CDR3 nucleotides are TGTGCCAGCAGCCAGACAGGTGGCTACACCTTC.